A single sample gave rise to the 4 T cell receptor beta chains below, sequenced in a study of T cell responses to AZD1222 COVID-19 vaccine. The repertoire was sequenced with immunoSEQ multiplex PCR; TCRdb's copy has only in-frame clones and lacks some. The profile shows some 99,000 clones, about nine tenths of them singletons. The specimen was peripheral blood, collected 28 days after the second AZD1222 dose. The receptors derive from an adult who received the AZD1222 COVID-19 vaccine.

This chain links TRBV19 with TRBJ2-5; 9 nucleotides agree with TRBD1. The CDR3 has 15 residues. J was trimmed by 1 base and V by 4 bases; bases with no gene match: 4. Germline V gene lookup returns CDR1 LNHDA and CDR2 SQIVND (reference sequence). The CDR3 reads CASSNTGGSQETQYF. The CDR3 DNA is TGTGCCAGTAGTAATACAGGGGGCTCCCAAGAGACCCAGTACTTC.

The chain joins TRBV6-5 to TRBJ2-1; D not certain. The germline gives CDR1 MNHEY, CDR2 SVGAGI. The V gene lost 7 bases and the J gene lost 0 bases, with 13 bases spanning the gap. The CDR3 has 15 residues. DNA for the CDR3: TGTGCCAGCACCTCAGCGCATAGCTCCTACAATGAGCAGTTCTTC. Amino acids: CASTSAHSSYNEQFF.

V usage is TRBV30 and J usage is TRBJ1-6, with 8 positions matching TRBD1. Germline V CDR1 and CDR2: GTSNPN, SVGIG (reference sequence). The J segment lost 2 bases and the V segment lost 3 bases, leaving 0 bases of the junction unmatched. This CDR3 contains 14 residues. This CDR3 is CAWRTGAYNSPLHF. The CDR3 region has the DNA TGTGCCTGGAGGACAGGGGCCTATAATTCACCCCTCCACTTT.

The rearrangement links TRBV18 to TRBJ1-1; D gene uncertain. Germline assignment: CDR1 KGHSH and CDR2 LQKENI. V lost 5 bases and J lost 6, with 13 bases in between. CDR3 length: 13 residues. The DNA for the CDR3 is TGTGCCAGCTCAATCGACGTAGCCTCTGAAGCTTTCTTT. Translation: CASSIDVASEAFF.